These 11 T cell receptor beta chains were all obtained from the same sample, sequenced in a study of blood T cell repertoires in COVID-19. Method: immunoSEQ multiplex PCR; TCRdb's copy keeps in-frame clones and lacks some. The table includes about 400,000 clones, over 75% detected once. Specimen: PBMCs or T cells enriched from blood (not recorded which). These receptors were taken from a middle-aged woman with acute COVID-19.

The V call is TRBV4-1, the J call TRBJ1-5, with 8 bases identical to TRBD1. The CDR3 length is 15 residues. V lost 4 bases, J lost 4 bases, and 6 bases stayed unmatched. Per the germline V gene, CDR1 is MGHRA and CDR2 is YSYEKL. CDR3 region: CASSLNRGGNQPQHF. The CDR3 DNA follows: TGCGCCAGCAGCCTGAACAGGGGGGGAAATCAGCCCCAGCATTTT.

The rearrangement uses TRBV10-2 and TRBJ2-7; D is undetermined. V shed 2 bases and J shed 7 bases, with 6 bases lying between them. This CDR3 has 11 residues. CDR1 and CDR2 (germline): WSHSY, SAAADI. The CDR3 loop reads CASSEMSEQYF. In nucleotides, the CDR3 is TGCGCCAGCAGTGAGATGAGTGAGCAGTACTTC.

CDR3 DNA sequence: TGTGCCAGCAATTCGGGGGTGCTATACAATGAGCAGTTCTTC. Protein sequence: CASNSGVLYNEQFF. The V call is TRBV9, the J call TRBJ2-1, with a possible D match to TRBD2 (6 bases). V was cut by 6 bases and J by 4 bases, with 14 bases left in between. Germline-derived CDR1 and CDR2 are SGDLS and YYNGEE. The CDR3 sequence is 14 residues long.

This clone appeared a single time. This chain connects TRBV2 to TRBJ1-2; D remains unclear. Trimming shortened V by 3 bases and J by 1 base, and 12 bases separated the two germline ends. The germline V gene encodes CDR1 SNHLY and CDR2 FYNNEI. The CDR3 contains 15 residues. The CDR3 DNA reads TGTGCCAGCAGTGAGGTGGTAGGGAGTAACTATGGCTACACCTTC. Its protein product is CASSEVVGSNYGYTF. The variable domain in full, with the rest retrieved from reference TRBV2 and TRBJ1-2, is EPEVTQTPSHQVTQMGQEVILRCVPISNHLYFYWYRQILGQKVEFLVSFYNNEISEKSEIFDDQFSVERPDGSNFTLKIRSTKLEDSAMYFCASSEVVGSNYGYTFGSGTRLTVV.

This clone was detected only a few times. The genes are TRBV7-9 and TRBJ2-7; possibly TRBD1 for D (6 bases). The CDR3 spans 15 residues. The V gene's germline CDR1 is SEHNR and CDR2 FQNEAQ (reference sequence). V lost 8 bases to trimming and J lost 1 base, with 18 bases between them. The CDR3: CASGNRVGGSYEQYF. The CDR3, as DNA: TGTGCCAGCGGAAACAGGGTAGGAGGATCCTACGAGCAGTACTTC.

The chain employs TRBV3-1 (or the pseudogene TRBV3-2) and TRBJ1-3; 8 bases agree with TRBD1. Germline CDR1 LGHDT, CDR2 YNNKEL (reference sequence). The CDR3 sequence is 17 residues long. Trimming took 4 bases from V and 0 from J; bases not matched to a gene: 8. The CDR3 DNA follows: TGTGCCAGCAGCCTAACAGGGGGGGACTACTCTGGAAACACCATATATTTT. Translating it yields CASSLTGGDYSGNTIYF.

This clone was recorded once. The rearrangement joins TRBV5-6 to TRBJ2-5; D unclear. The CDR3 length is 13 residues. V was trimmed by 4 bases and J by 0 bases, leaving 7 bases between them. The germline V gene encodes CDR1 SGHDT and CDR2 YYEEEE. Here the CDR3 DNA reads TGTGCCAGCAGCCGTACTAACCAAGAGACCCAGTACTTC. Its protein product is CASSRTNQETQYF.

Ten or more counts support this clone. The chain has TRBV9 and TRBJ2-2; D might be TRBD1 (5 bases). Trimming stripped 4 bases from V and 3 bases from J, with 13 bases between. Germline CDR1 SGDLS, CDR2 YYNGEE. This CDR3 has 15 amino acids. The CDR3 nucleotides read TGTGCCAGCAGCCCACGGATGGGGCACACCGGGGAGCTGTTTTTT. Protein product: CASSPRMGHTGELFF.

The chain is built from TRBV19 and TRBJ1-2; D unresolved. Germline values: CDR1 LNHDA, CDR2 SQIVND (reference sequence). The CDR3 loop spans 14 amino acids. The V gene lost 6 bases and the J gene lost 5 bases, with 16 bases spanning the gap. CDR3 region: CASRPDPGKYGYTF. The DNA of the CDR3 is TGTGCCAGTAGGCCGGACCCGGGGAAGTATGGCTACACCTTC.

The chain recombines TRBV2 with TRBJ2-7; the match to TRBD1 covers 8 bases. The V segment lost 5 bases and the J segment 3 bases; nucleotides outside the gene matches: 6. The CDR3 sequence is 14 residues long. CDR1 is SNHLY and CDR2 is FYNNEI in the germline V gene. Written as DNA, the CDR3 is TGTGCCAGCAGTTCGGACAGGGCCTACTACGAGCAGTACTTC. Protein sequence: CASSSDRAYYEQYF.

This chain joins TRBV27 and TRBJ1-1; the D is unclear. This CDR3 is built from 13 residues. With 5 bases removed from V and 1 base from J, the gap between germline ends came to 8 bases. In germline, CDR1 is MNHEY, CDR2 SMNVEV (reference sequence). CDR3 nucleotides: TGTGCCAGCAGTAGATTAGAGAACACTGAAGCTTTCTTT. It is translated as CASSRLENTEAFF.